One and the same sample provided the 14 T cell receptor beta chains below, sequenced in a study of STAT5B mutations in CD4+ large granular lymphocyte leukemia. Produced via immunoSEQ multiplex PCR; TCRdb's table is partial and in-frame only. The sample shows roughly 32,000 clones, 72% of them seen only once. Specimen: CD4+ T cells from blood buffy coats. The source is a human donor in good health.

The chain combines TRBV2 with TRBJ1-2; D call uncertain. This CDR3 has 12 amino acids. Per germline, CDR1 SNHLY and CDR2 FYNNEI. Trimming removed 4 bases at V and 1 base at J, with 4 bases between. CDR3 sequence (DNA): TGTGCCAGCAGTGTCGGTAACTATGGCTACACCTTC. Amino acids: CASSVGNYGYTF.

The CDR3 region is CASSQTLAGVGNTIYF. The CDR3 DNA sequence: TGCGCCAGCAGCCAAACCCTGGCAGGGGTCGGAAACACCATATATTTT. The chain couples TRBV4-3 to TRBJ1-3, with D possibly TRBD1 on 6 matching bases. The germline CDR1 and CDR2 sequences are LGHNA and YSLEER. The CDR3 sequence is 16 residues long. V lost 2 bases and J lost 4, with 15 bases in between.

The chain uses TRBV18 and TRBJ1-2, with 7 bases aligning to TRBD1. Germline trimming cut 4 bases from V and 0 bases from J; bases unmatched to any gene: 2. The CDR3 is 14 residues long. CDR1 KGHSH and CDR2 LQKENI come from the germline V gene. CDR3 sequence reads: CASSLGQANYGYTF. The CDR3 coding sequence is TGTGCCAGCTCACTAGGACAGGCTAACTATGGCTACACCTTC. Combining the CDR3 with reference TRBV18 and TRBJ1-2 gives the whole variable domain NAGVMQNPRHLVRRRGQEARLRCSPMKGHSHVYWYRQLPEEGLKFMVYLQKENIIDESGMPKERFSAEFPKEGPSILRIQQVVRGDSAAYFCASSLGQANYGYTFGSGTRLTVV.

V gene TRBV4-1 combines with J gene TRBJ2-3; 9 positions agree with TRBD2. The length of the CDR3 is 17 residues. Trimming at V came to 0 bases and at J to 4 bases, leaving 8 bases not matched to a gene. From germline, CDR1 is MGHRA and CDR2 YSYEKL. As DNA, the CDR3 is TGCGCCAGCAGCCAAGATTCCGGGGGCGGGGGGGCAGATACGCAGTATTTT. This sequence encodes CASSQDSGGGGADTQYF.

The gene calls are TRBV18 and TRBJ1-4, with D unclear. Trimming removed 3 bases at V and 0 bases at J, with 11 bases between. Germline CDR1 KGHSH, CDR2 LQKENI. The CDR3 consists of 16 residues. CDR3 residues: CASSPLRSPTNEKLFF. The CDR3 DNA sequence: TGTGCCAGCTCACCTCTCAGGAGCCCAACTAATGAAAAACTGTTTTTT.

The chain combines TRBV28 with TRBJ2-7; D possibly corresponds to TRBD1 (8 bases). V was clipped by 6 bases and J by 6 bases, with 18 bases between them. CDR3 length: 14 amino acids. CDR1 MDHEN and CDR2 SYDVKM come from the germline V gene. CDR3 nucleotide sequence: TGTGCCAGCAGCCGATACAGGGGGGGCTTCGAGCAGTACTTC. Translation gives CASSRYRGGFEQYF.

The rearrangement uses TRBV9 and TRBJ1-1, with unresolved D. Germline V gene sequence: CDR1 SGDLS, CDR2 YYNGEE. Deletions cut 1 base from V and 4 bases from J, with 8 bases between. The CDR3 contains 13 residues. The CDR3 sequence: CASSVTGITEAFF. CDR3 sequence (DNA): TGTGCCAGCAGCGTAACGGGGATCACTGAAGCTTTCTTT.

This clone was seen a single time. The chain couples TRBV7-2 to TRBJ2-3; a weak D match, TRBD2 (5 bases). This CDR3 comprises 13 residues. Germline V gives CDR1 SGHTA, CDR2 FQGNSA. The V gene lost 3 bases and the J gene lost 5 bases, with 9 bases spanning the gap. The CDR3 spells CASSFAGEDTQYF. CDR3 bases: TGTGCCAGCAGCTTCGCCGGGGAAGATACGCAGTATTTT. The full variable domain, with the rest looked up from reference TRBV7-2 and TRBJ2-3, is GAGVSQSPSNKVTEKGKDVELRCDPISGHTALYWYRQSLGQGLEFLIYFQGNSAPDKSGLPSDRFSAERTGGSVSTLTIQRTQQEDSAVYLCASSFAGEDTQYFGPGTRLTVL.

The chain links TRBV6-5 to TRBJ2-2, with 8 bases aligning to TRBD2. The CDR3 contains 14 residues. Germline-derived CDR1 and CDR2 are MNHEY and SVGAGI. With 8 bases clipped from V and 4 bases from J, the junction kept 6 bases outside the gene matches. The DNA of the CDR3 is TGTGCCAGCGGACTAGCTCCTTCCACCGGGGAGCTGTTTTTT. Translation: CASGLAPSTGELFF.

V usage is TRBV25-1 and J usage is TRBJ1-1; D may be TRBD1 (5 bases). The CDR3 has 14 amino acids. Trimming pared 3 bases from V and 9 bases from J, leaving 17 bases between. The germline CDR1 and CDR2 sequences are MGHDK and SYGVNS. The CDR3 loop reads CASSETKGPLQAFF. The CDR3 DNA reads TGTGCCAGCAGTGAGACGAAGGGGCCGCTACAAGCTTTCTTT.

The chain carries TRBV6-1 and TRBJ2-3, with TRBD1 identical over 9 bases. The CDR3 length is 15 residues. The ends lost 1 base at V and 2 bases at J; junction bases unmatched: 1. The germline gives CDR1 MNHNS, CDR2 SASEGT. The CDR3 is CASSEGTGATDTQYF. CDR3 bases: TGTGCCAGCAGTGAAGGGACAGGGGCCACAGATACGCAGTATTTT.

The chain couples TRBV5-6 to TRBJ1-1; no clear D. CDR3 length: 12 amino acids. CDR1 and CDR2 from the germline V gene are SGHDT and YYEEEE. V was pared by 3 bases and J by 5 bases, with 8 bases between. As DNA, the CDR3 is TGTGCCAGCAGCTCCACTCAGACTGAAGCTTTCTTT. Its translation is CASSSTQTEAFF.

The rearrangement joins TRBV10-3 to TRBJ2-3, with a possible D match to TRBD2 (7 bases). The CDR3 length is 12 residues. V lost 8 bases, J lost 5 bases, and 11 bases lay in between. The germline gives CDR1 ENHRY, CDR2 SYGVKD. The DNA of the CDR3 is TGTGCCATCTGGGGGGGCGAAGATACGCAGTATTTT. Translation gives CAIWGGEDTQYF.

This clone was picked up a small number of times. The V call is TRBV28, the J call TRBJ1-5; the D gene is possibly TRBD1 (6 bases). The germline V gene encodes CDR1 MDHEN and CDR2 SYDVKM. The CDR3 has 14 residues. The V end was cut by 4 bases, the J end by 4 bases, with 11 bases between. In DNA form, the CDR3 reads TGTGCCAGCAGTTACCTCCAGGGGAATCAGCCCCAGCATTTT. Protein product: CASSYLQGNQPQHF.